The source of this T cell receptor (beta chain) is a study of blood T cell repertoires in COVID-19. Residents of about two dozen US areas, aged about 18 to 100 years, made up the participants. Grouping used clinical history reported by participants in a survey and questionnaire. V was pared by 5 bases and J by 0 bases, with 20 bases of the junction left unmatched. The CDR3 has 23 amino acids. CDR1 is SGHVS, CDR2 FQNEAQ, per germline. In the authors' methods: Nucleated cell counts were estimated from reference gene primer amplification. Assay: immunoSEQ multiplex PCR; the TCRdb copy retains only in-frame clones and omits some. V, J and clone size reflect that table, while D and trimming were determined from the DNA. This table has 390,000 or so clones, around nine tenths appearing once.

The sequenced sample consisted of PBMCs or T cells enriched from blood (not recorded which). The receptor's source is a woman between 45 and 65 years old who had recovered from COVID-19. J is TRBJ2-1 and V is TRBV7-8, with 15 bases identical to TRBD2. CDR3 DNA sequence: TGTGCCAGCAGCCATAGATCTTATTCCGGGACTAGCGGGGGGATTGCCTCCTACAATGAGCAGTTCTTC. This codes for CASSHRSYSGTSGGIASYNEQFF. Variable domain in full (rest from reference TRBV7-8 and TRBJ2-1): GAGVSQSPRYKVAKRGQDVALRCDPISGHVSLFWYQQALGQGPEFLTYFQNEAQLDKSGLPSDRFFAERPEGSVSTLKIQRTQQEDSAVYLCASSHRSYSGTSGGIASYNEQFFGPGTRLTVL.